The following is a TCR beta chain sequence with its context. Its specificity is unknown. These data come from a study of radiotherapy plus CTLA-4 blockade in lung cancer. Whole-study context: Among enrolled patients, over 15% responded and about 30% achieved disease control.

Clones were sequenced by immunoSEQ multiplex PCR, and TCRdb holds only the in-frame ones, with some missing. The repertoire holds under 110,000 clones, approximately 81% seen once, with roughly 2.5% in the top ten. Study-wide findings and caveats: TCR clones originating in tumors grew in number in blood after radiotherapy plus ipilimumab.

V was shortened by 5 bases and J by 2 bases, with 15 bases between the two germline ends. CDR3 size: 15 residues. Per germline, CDR1 MNHNS and CDR2 SASEGT. Lung cancer patients with chemo-refractory metastatic non-small-cell disease were given focal radiation plus CTLA-4 blockade with ipilimumab. This sequence originates from a human donor with non-small cell lung cancer that progressed on radiotherapy plus ipilimumab. Some clones in this sample may be carry-over from other donors' samples. V and J are TRBV6-1 and TRBJ1-2; D call uncertain. The material was peripheral blood, obtained from a patient treated with radiotherapy plus ipilimumab. CDR3 in DNA: TGTGCCAGCAGTAACCGGGCCACCAGGAACTATGGCTACACCTTC. Translating gives CASSNRATRNYGYTF.